This T cell receptor (beta chain) was observed in a study of untreated major depressive disorder. General study results and limits: TRBV05-01 (Vbeta 5.1) usage was higher in CD4+ T cells of depressed patients than controls.

This clone appeared once. The target antigen is unknown. V was shortened by 3 bases and J by 8 bases, with 19 bases between the two germline ends. From germline, CDR1 is KGHSH and CDR2 LQKENI. The CDR3 spans 15 residues. Using immunoSEQ multiplex PCR, the repertoire was profiled, and TCRdb retains in-frame clones only, with some absent. The sample holds about 20,000 clones, more than 85% seen once. This chain joins TRBV18 and TRBJ1-2, with D perhaps TRBD1 (6 bases). This clonotype originated in a woman aged 40 to 50 with major depressive disorder. Sequencing used CD4+ T cells from PBMCs. Here the CDR3 reads CASSPTRQAPGGYTF. The CDR3 region has the DNA TGTGCCAGCTCACCTACTCGACAGGCCCCAGGAGGCTACACCTTC.